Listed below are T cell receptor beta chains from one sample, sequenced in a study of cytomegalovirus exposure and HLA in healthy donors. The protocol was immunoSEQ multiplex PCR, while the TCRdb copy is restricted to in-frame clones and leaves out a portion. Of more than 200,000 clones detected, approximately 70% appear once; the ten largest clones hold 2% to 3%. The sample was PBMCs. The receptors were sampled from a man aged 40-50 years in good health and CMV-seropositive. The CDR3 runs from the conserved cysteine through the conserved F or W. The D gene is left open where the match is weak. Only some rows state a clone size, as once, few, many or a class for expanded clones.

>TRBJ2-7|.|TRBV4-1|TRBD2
TGCGCCAGCAGCCAAGAGACTAGCGGGGGAGTATACGAGCAGTACTTC
CASSQETSGGVYEQYF
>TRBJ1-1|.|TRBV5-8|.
TGTGCCAGCAGCTGGGCGGGGGGGAGATCTGAAGCTTTCTTT
CASSWAGGRSEAFF
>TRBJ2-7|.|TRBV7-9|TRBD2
TGTGCCATCGACGCGGGGGGGACTAGCGGGGGGACCGAGCAGTACTTC
CAIDAGGTSGGTEQYF
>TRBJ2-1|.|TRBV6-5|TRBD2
TGTGCCTCCCGTGCGGGGGGGCATAATGAGCAGTTCTTC
CASRAGGHNEQFF
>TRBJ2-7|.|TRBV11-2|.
TGTGCCAGCAGCTTAGACGGGTTAAATTTCTACGAGCAGTACTTC
CASSLDGLNFYEQYF
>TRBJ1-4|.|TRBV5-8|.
TGTGCCAGCAGAAGGGACACCCAATTAGGGGAAAAACTGTTTTTT
CASRRDTQLGEKLFF
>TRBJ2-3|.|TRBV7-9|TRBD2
TGTGCCAGCAGCTCACTAGCGGGGCCAGATACGCAGTATTTT
CASSSLAGPDTQYF
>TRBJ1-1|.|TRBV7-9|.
TGTGCCAGCAGCCTACAGGGTGTATTCACTGAAGCTTTCTTT
CASSLQGVFTEAFF
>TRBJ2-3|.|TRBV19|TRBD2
TGTGCCAGTAGTATGCCCCTAAGCGGGACCACAGATACGCAGTATTTT
CASSMPLSGTTDTQYF
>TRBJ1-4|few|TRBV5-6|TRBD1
TGTGCCAGCAGCTGGGGGACAGCCAGGGAAAAACTGTTTTTT
CASSWGTAREKLFF
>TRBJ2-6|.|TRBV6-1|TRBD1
TGTGCCAGCAGTGAAGCTTCGACAGGGCAGCGGGCCAACGTCCTGACTTTC
CASSEASTGQRANVLTF
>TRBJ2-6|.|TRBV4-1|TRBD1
TGCGCCAGCAGCCAAGTAGGGACAGGGGAAGCCTCTGGGGCCAACGTCCTGACTTTC
CASSQVGTGEASGANVLTF
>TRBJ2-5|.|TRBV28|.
TGTGCCAGCAGTTTAGGCATGACTCAAGAGACCCAGTACTTC
CASSLGMTQETQYF
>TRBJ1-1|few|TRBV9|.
TGTGCCAGCACTTTAGATTGGGGCTCTGTTATCACTGAAGCTTTCTTT
CASTLDWGSVITEAFF
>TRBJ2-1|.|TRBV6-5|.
TGTGCCAGCAGTAGACTCGGGGGTTCCTACAATGAGCAGTTCTTC
CASSRLGGSYNEQFF
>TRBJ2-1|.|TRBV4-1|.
TGCGCCAGCAGCCAAGATCAAATGAGAGTGGATGAGCAGTTCTTC
CASSQDQMRVDEQFF
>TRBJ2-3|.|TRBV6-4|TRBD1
TGTGCCAGCAGCGCTAATACAGGGGCGCACACAGATACGCAGTATTTT
CASSANTGAHTDTQYF
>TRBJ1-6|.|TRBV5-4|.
TGTGCCAGCAGCTTGAACCGGGTTTCAAATTCACCCCTCCACTTT
CASSLNRVSNSPLHF
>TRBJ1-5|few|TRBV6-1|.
TGTGCCAGCACCCAGAGAGGTAGGGAGGGACAGCCCCAGCATTTT
CASTQRGREGQPQHF
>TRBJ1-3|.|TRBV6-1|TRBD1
TGTGCCAGCAGTGCCCAACAGGGGTCTACTGGAAACACCATATATTTT
CASSAQQGSTGNTIYF
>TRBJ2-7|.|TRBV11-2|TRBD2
TGTGCCAGCAGCTTCAAACTAGCGGGGGGGACACCCATACCTTACGAGCAGTACTTC
CASSFKLAGGTPIPYEQYF
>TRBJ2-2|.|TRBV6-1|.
TGTGCCAATGGACAGAAGAACACCGGGGAGCTGTCTTTT
CANGQKNTGELSF
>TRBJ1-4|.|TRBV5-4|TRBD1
TGTGCCAGCAGCCTAAAGGGGGCGGGTGCGAGTGAAAAACTGTTTTTT
CASSLKGAGASEKLFF
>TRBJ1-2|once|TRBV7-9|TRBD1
TGTGCCAGCAGCAAACCCGGGACAGGGGGCAACTATGGCTACACCTTC
CASSKPGTGGNYGYTF
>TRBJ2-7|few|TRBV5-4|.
TGTGCCAGCAGCTTGGGGGGCCTCGGACAAGCTTACGAGCAGTACTTC
CASSLGGLGQAYEQYF
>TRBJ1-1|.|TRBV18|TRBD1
TGTGCCAGCTCTACCTTCGGGCGACAGGGTTCATCACGAACTGAAGCTTTCTTT
CASSTFGRQGSSRTEAFF
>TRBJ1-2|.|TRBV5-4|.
TGTGCCAGCAGCTTGGCCAGAACGTATGGCTACACCTTC
CASSLARTYGYTF
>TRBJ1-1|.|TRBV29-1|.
TGCAGCGTTGAAGGCCCCCTAAGGGGCACTGAAGCTTTCTTT
CSVEGPLRGTEAFF
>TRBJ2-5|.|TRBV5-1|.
TGCGCCAGCAGCTCGACCGACAGGCTACAAGAGACCCAGTACTTC
CASSSTDRLQETQYF
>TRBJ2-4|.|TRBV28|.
TGTGCCAGCAGTTTTCACAAAAACATTCAGTACTTC
CASSFHKNIQYF
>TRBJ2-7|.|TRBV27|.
TGTGCCAGCAGGGGACCCGGGGGTGGCTACGAGCAGTACTTC
CASRGPGGGYEQYF
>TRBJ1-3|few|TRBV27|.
TGTGCCAGCAGGGAGCTCTCTGGAAACACCATATATTTT
CASRELSGNTIYF
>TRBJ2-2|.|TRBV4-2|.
TGTGCCAGCAGCCGCCGGGCGAACACCGGGGAGCTGTTTTTT
CASSRRANTGELFF
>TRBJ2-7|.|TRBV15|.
TGTGCCACCAGCAGACCGACAACCGACAGATACGAGCAGTACTTC
CATSRPTTDRYEQYF